What follows is one TCR beta chain and its context. Antigen specificity is unknown. This entry belongs to a study of OX40 agonist ivuxolimab in advanced cancers. The overall study: Patients received ivuxolimab, an intravenous treatment, every 2 weeks at 0.01 to 10 mg/kg. Treatment received earlier with anti-PD-1, anti-PD-L1 or anti-CTLA-4 agents was allowed, and more than 35% had some.

The CDR3 totals 12 residues. V lost 2 bases and J 4 bases, leaving 3 bases between the germline ends. Germline V gives CDR1 MDHEN, CDR2 SYDVKM. Repertoires were generated with immunoSEQ multiplex PCR, while TCRdb's copy carries only in-frame clones and drops some. The sample carries some 66,000 clones, around nine tenths recorded once. Study-level points and caveats: Low clonal expansion, among the lowest seen, marked partial responders at 0.1-3.0 mg/kg. CD8+ T cells showed, on average, more clonal expansion than CD4+ cells.

This clonotype was obtained from an adult with an advanced solid tumor such as melanoma, head and neck, liver or kidney cancer. The chain couples TRBV28 to TRBJ2-1; D is uncertain. Sequencing used CD4+ or CD8+ T cells sorted from blood, obtained in a trial of the OX40 agonist ivuxolimab. The CDR3 loop reads CASSLPYNEQFF. As DNA, the CDR3 is TGTGCCAGCAGTTTACCTTACAATGAGCAGTTCTTC.